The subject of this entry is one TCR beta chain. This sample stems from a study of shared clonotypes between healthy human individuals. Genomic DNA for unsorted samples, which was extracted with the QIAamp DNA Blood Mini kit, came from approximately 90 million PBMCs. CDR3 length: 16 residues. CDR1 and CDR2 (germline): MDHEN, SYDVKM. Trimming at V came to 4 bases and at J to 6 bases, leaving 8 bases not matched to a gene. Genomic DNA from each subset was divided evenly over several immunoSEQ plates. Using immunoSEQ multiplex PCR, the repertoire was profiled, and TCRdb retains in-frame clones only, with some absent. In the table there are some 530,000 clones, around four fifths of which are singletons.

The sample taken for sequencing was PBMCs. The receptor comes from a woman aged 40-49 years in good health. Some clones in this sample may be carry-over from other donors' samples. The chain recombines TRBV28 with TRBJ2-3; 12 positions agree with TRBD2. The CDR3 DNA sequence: TGTGCCAGCAGTTCCCCGACTAGCGGGAGTATGGATACGCAGTATTTT. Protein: CASSSPTSGSMDTQYF.